This T cell receptor beta chain was documented in a study of neurological immune-mediated disorders. This CDR3 has 15 residues. J was trimmed by 1 base and V by 2 bases; bases with no gene match: 5. Germline loops: CDR1 MDHEN, CDR2 SYDVKM. The cDNA was synthesized by means of template-switch 5'RACE, which was carried out with 10-nucleotide random UMIs. TCRdb re-analysed the 5' RACE reads in MiXCR, keeping a single row per CDR3 protein. The sample lists tens of thousands of distinct CDR3 sequences; over 9.5% were seen once. Time point indicated: longitudinal time-point 3. 2 million unsorted PBMCs were stored in RNAlater at -80 °C before RNA extraction. This clonotype was seen ten or more times.

The receptor comes from a male donor with HTLV-1-associated myelopathy (HAM/TSP). This chain links TRBV28 with TRBJ2-7, with 7 bases identical to TRBD1. Sequencing was done on a sample of PBMCs. The CDR3 sequence is CASSLMGQISYEQYF. In DNA, the CDR3 is TGTGCCAGCAGTTTAATGGGACAGATATCCTACGAGCAGTACTTC.